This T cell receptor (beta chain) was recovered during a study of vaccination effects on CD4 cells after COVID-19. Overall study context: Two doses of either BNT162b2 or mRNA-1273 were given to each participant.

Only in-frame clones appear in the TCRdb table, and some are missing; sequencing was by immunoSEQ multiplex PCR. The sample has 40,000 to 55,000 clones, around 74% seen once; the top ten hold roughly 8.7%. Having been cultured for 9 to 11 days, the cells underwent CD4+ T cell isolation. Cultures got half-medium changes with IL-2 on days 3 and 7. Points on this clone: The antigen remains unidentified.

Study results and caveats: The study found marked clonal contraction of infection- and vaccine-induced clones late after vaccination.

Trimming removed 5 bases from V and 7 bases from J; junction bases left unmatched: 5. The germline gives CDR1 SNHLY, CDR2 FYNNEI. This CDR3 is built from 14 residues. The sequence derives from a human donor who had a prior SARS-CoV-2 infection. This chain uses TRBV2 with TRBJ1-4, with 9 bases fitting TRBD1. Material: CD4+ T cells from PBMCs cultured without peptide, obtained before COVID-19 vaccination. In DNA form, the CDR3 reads TGTGCCAGCAGTCCCGGGACAGGGCGTGAAAAACTGTTTTTT. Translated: CASSPGTGREKLFF.